This TCR beta chain was captured in a study of chemoradiotherapy in HPV16-positive cancers. The germline V gene encodes CDR1 SGHNT and CDR2 YYREEE (reference sequence). The CDR3 has 16 residues. V lost 3 bases to trimming and J lost 4 bases; unmatched junction nucleotides: 9. Profiling relied on immunoSEQ multiplex PCR, and the TCRdb table lists in-frame clones only, not all of them. The table lists about 17,000 clones, 90% to 95% of them singletons. The starting material was blood, obtained from a patient who underwent chemoradiotherapy. The chain carries TRBV5-4 and TRBJ1-3, with 8 bases aligning to TRBD1. This clonotype was sampled from a human donor with HPV-associated anogenital cancer. The CDR3 loop reads CASSSGQGGTGNTIYF. The CDR3 coding sequence is TGTGCCAGCAGCTCCGGACAGGGTGGGACAGGAAACACCATATATTTT.